The source of this TCR beta chain is a study of T cells in Graves' hyperthyroidism and ophthalmopathy. On the study more broadly: Upon initial diagnosis and before any treatment, peripheral blood was collected.

RNA transcripts were the template for amplifying TCR beta CDR3 regions. The TCR CDR3 first-round RT-PCR relied on the HTBI primer set. TCRdb re-called the multiplex PCR reads through MiXCR, storing one row per CDR3 protein. The sample has approximately 870,000 distinct CDR3 sequences, 35% to 45% seen once. No progression to ophthalmopathy during 18 months of follow-up defined stable disease. In the case of this clonotype: Its ends do not fully match the called genes, so a read error is possible.

The germline CDR1 and CDR2 sequences are SQVTM and ANQGSEA. The CDR3 covers 10 residues. The sequenced sample consisted of blood. This sequence originates from a man between 18 and 35 years old with Graves' hyperthyroidism. The chain has TRBV29-1 and TRBJ1-1; no clear D gene. The CDR3 reads CSVGNTEASF. In nucleotides, the CDR3 is TGCAGCGTCGGGAACACTGAGGCTTCCTTT.